The present TCR beta chain was sequenced within a study of beta chain features in type 1 diabetes. Study background: No patient-donor differences in age, gender, total cells or subset yield.

What was sequenced were expressed TCRB transcripts, since all of the isolated RNA had been reverse transcribed. Naive, central memory and regulatory T cell samples came to a mean of roughly 3.9 million reads. Measured with immunoSEQ multiplex PCR; TCRdb has only the in-frame clones, and not every one. The sample includes 150,000 to 180,000 clones, 10% seen only once; the top ten take roughly 0.45%. Trimming took 3 bases from V and 0 from J, leaving 6 bases between them. Germline V gene sequence: CDR1 MDHEN, CDR2 SYDVKM. The CDR3 is made up of 14 amino acids. Study findings and constraints: There was a moderate but significant shortening of TCRB CDR3s in all four CD4+ subsets of Type 1 diabetes patients.

This clone was picked up a small number of times. The antigen remains unidentified. Roughly 110 mL of blood, on average, came from one heparinised draw per donor. This sequence joins TRBV28 and TRBJ1-3; no clear D gene. The source of this sequence is a man aged 30 to 45 with type 1 diabetes. The sequenced sample consisted of central memory CD4+ T cells from blood. Written as DNA, the CDR3 is TGTGCCAGCAGTTTGTCCCGCTCTGGAAACACCATATATTTT. It codes for CASSLSRSGNTIYF.